This T cell receptor (beta chain) was retrieved from a study of blood T cell repertoires in COVID-19. Across the study: Samples taken during acute and convalescent COVID-19 were collected in the United States, Italy and Spain. PBMCs, B-cell-depleted T cells, or T cells were the source of the cDNA or gDNA that made up the material.

In the study's own analysis: Reference gene primer amplification gave nucleated cell count estimates. Produced via immunoSEQ multiplex PCR; TCRdb's table is partial and in-frame only. V and J calls and clone size are as listed in that table; D and trimming were resolved from the DNA. The sample includes about 220,000 clones, roughly four fifths of them seen just once. Trimming took 1 base from V and 3 from J; bases not matched to a gene: 0. The CDR3 consists of 15 residues. Germline CDR1 and CDR2: SGHRS and YFSETQ. The chain recombines TRBV5-1 with TRBJ2-2, with 10 bases aligning to TRBD2. Material for sequencing was peripheral blood. This clonotype was obtained from a middle-aged woman with active or convalescent COVID-19. The CDR3 reads CASSLSGRDTGELFF. The CDR3 DNA reads as TGCGCCAGCAGCTTGAGCGGGAGGGACACCGGGGAGCTGTTTTTT.